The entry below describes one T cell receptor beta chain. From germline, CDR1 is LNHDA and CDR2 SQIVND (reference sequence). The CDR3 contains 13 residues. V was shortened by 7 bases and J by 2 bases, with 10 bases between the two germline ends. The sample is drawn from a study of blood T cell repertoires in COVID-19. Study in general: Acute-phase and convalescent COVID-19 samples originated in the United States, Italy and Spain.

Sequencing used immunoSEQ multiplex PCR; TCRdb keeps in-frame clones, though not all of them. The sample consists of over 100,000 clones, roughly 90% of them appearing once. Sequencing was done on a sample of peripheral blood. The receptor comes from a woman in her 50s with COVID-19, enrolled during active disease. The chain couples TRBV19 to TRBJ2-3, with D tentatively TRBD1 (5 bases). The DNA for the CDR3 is TGTGCCAGTACCACGACAGACACAGATACGCAGTATTTT. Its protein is CASTTTDTDTQYF.